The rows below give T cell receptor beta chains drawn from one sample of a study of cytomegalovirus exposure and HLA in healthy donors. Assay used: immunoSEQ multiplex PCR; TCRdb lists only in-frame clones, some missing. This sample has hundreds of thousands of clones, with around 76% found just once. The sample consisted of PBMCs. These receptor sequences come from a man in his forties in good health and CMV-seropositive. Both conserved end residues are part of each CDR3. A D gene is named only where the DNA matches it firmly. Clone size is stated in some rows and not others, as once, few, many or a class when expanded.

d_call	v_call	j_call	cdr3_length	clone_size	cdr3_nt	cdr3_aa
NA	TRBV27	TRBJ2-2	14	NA	TGTGCCAGCAGTTTACAGGGTTGGACCGGGGAGCTGTTTTTT	CASSLQGWTGELFF
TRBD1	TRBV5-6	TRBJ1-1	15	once	TGTGCCAGCAGCTTGGCCACAGGGGGCACCACTGAAGCTTTCTTT	CASSLATGGTTEAFF
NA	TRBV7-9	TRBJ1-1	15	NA	TGTGCCAGCAGCTTTGGGACACGGGTTTCGGATTTTGCTTTCTTT	CASSFGTRVSDFAFF
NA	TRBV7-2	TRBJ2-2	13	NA	TGTGCCAGCAGTACTTTTGACACCGGGGAGCTGTTTTTT	CASSTFDTGELFF
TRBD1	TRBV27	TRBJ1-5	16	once	TGTGCCAGCAGTCCCGACAGGGGGGCCCTTAATCAGCCCCAGCATTTT	CASSPDRGALNQPQHF
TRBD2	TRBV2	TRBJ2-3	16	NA	TGTGCCAGCCTGCGACTAGCGGGAGGGCGGGGAGATACGCAGTATTTT	CASLRLAGGRGDTQYF
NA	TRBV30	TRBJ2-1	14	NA	TGTGCCTGGAGTAGTGTGAGCTCCTACAATGAGCAGTTCTTC	CAWSSVSSYNEQFF
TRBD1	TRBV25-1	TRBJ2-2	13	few	TGTGCCAGCGGGACAGCGAACACCGGGGAGCTGTTTTTT	CASGTANTGELFF
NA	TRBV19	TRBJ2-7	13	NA	TGTGCCAGCGCGGACAGCGGTTCCTACGAGCAGTACTTC	CASADSGSYEQYF
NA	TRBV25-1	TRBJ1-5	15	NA	TGTGCCAGCAGCCCCGGGGGGCAAGGCAATCAGCCCCAGCATTTT	CASSPGGQGNQPQHF
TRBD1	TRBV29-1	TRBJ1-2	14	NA	TGCAGCGCTAGGAAGGTCGGACAGGCCTATGGCTACACCTTC	CSARKVGQAYGYTF
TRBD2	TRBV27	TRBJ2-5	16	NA	TGTGCCAGCAGTCCGATAGGCGCGGGAGGTCTCGAGACCCAGTACTTC	CASSPIGAGGLETQYF
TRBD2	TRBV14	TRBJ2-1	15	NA	TGTGCCAGCAGCCAACAGCGGGAGGCGCTCAATGAGCAGTTCTTC	CASSQQREALNEQFF
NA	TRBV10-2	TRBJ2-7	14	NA	TGCGCCAGCAGAGCCCGTCGGGACAACTACGAGCAGTACTTC	CASRARRDNYEQYF
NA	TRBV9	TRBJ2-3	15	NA	TGTGCCAGCAGCGTATTGGACAGCCCCACAGATACGCAGTATTTT	CASSVLDSPTDTQYF
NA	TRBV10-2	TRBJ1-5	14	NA	TGCGCCAGCAGTGATGCCCGGGGCAATCAGCCCCAGCATTTT	CASSDARGNQPQHF
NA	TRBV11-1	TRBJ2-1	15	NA	TGTGCCAGCAGCAGGGGACTGGACCTCTACAATGAGCAGTTCTTC	CASSRGLDLYNEQFF
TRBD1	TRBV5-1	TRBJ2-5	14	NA	TGCGCCAGCAGCAGGACAGGATTCGGAGAGACCCAGTACTTC	CASSRTGFGETQYF
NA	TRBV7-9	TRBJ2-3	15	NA	TGTGCCAGCAGCCCGGAGGGACAGCCGACAGATACGCAGTATTTT	CASSPEGQPTDTQYF
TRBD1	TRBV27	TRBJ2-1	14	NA	TGTGCCAGCACAGGACAGGGGAAAGGCAATGAGCAGTTCTTC	CASTGQGKGNEQFF
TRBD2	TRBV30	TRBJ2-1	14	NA	TGTGCCTGGAAATCCCTAGCGGGAGACAATGAGCAGTTCTTC	CAWKSLAGDNEQFF